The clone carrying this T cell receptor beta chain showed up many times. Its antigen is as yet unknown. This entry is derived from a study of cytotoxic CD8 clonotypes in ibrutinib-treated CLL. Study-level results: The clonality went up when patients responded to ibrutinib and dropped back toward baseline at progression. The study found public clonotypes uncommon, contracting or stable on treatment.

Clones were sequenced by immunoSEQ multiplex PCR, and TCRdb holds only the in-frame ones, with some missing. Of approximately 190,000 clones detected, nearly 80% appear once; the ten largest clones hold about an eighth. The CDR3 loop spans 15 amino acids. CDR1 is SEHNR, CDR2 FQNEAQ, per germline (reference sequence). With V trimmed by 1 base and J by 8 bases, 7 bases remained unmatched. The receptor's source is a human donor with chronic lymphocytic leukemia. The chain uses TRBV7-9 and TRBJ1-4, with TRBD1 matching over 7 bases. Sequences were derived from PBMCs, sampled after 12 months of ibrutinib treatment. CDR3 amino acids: CASSLGSGTDEKLFF. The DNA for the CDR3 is TGTGCCAGCAGCTTAGGATCCGGGACAGACGAAAAACTGTTTTTT.